In this sample, the clone carrying this T cell receptor (beta chain) turned up once. The antigen remains unidentified. Naive CD8 isolation took CD45RO-negative cells positively selected for CCR7 and excluded terminally differentiated effector memory CD45RA+ cells. The CDR3 contains 14 residues. Trimming took off 4 bases at V and 4 bases at J, with 13 bases between the two ends. In germline, CDR1 is MGHRA, CDR2 YSYEKL. The sample comes from a study of shared clonotypes between healthy human individuals. Deep-level settings were used for running the assay. Only in-frame clones appear in the TCRdb table, and some are missing; sequencing was by immunoSEQ multiplex PCR. The data show approximately 1.9 million clones, with around 93% seen just once and about 1.7% held by the top ten. Notes on the study in general: Generally, naive subsets came out with larger estimated richness than memory subsets.

This TCR came from a man between 18 and 29 years old in good health. Some clones in this sample may be carry-over from other donors' samples. The specimen sequenced was naive CD8+ T cells from PBMCs. The chain joins TRBV4-1 to TRBJ1-2; D is perhaps TRBD1 (5 bases). The CDR3 nucleotides are TGCGCCAGCAGCCCTGAGGACAAGTCCTATGGCTACACCTTC. Amino acids: CASSPEDKSYGYTF.